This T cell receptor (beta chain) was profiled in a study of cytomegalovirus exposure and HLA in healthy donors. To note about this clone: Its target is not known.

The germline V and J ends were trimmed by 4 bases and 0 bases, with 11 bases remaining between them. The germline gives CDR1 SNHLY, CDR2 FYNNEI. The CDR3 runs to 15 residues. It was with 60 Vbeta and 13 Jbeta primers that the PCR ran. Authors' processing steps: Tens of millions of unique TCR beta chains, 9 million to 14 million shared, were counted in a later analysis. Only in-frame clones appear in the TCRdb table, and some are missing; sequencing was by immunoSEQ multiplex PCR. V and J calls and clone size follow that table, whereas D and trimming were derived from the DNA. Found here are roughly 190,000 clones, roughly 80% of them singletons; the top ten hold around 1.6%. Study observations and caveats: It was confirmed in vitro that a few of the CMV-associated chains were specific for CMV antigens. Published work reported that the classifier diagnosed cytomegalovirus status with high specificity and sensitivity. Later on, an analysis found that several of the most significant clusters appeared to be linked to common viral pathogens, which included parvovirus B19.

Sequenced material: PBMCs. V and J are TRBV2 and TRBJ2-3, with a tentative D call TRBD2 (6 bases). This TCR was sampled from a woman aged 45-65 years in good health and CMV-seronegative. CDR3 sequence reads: CASSGEEGSTDTQYF. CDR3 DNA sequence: TGTGCCAGCAGTGGGGAGGAGGGGAGCACAGATACGCAGTATTTT.